The T cell receptor beta chain under discussion was sequenced for a study of regulatory T cells in long-lasting Graves disease. Stated time point: newly diagnosed GD, antithyroid drugs for less than 3 months. RNA isolated from PBMCs was used to make the TCR library. With iRepertoire HTBI primers and Arm-PCR of CDR3 regions, TCR beta libraries were built. MiXCR, run by TCRdb on the multiplex PCR reads, gives a single entry per CDR3 protein. This table has about 470,000 distinct CDR3 sequences, more than 13% appearing once. This clonotype appeared a few times. These same records also appear under a second study, on T cells in Graves' hyperthyroidism and ophthalmopathy. That study reports: Hyperthyroidism had been newly diagnosed in patients aged 18 to 65, and its duration was under 2 months.

The specimen comprised peripheral blood mononuclear cells (PBMCs), sampled at new diagnosis, from a patient treated with antithyroid drugs. The receptor was derived from a woman aged 25-40 years with Graves disease.

CDR3 coding DNA: TGTGCCAGCAGCCCCCAATCACAGGGTCTGGAGTACTTC. Translation: CASSPQSQGLEYF. The V and J genes are TRBV14 and TRBJ2-7; possible D gene TRBD1, 6 bases. The CDR3 spans 13 residues. V shed 4 bases and J shed 11 bases, with 18 bases lying between them. Germline CDR1 and CDR2: SGHDN and FVKESK.